What follows are 20 T cell receptor beta chains derived from one specimen sequenced in a study of blood T cell repertoires in COVID-19. Here immunoSEQ multiplex PCR was the method, and the copy in TCRdb shows in-frame clones only, minus some. The sample yields a few hundred thousand clones, 86% seen once. Sequenced: PBMCs or T cells enriched from blood (not recorded which). Source of these receptors: a woman between 18 and 29 years old who had recovered from COVID-19.

This rearrangement joins TRBV19 to TRBJ1-2, with D hard to call. The germline V and J ends were trimmed by 6 bases and 6 bases, with 14 bases remaining between them. Germline V gives CDR1 LNHDA, CDR2 SQIVND (reference sequence). This CDR3 contains 13 residues. CDR3 bases: TGTGCCAGTAGAGGGAGGAGGGAGGATGGCTACACCTTC. Amino acid sequence: CASRGRREDGYTF.

The chain links TRBV30 to TRBJ2-7, with a possible D match to TRBD1 (5 bases). Germline CDR1 GTSNPN, CDR2 SVGIG (reference sequence). The CDR3 runs 13 residues. Trimming left V 2 bases short and J 0 bases short, with 8 bases between. The CDR3 coding sequence is TGTGCCTGGAGTCTCGACAGCTCCTACGAGCAGTACTTC. It codes for CAWSLDSSYEQYF.

This chain connects TRBV7-6 to TRBJ1-5; TRBD1 matches 7 bases. With V trimmed by 2 bases and J by 7 bases, 5 bases remained unmatched. Germline lookup yields CDR1 SGHVS and CDR2 FNYEAQ. The CDR3 totals 14 residues. The CDR3 loop reads CASSLLTGDQPQHF. The DNA for the CDR3 is TGTGCCAGCAGCTTACTTACAGGGGACCAGCCCCAGCATTTT.

The chain combines TRBV7-9 with TRBJ2-2; 13 nucleotides agree with TRBD2. The CDR3 spans 18 residues. Losses at the gene ends were 2 bases for V and 3 bases for J; bases not matched to a gene: 6. Germline CDR1 SEHNR, CDR2 FQNEAQ (reference sequence). The CDR3 bases are TGTGCCAGCAGCTTACGCGGACTAGCGGGAGAATACACCGGGGAGCTGTTTTTT. Amino acids: CASSLRGLAGEYTGELFF.

The chain uses TRBV5-1 and TRBJ2-1; D not certain. Germline values: CDR1 SGHRS, CDR2 YFSETQ. V lost 4 bases and J lost 5, with 13 bases in between. The CDR3 has 14 residues. CDR3 coding DNA: TGCGCCAGCAGCCCCCGTGCAGGAAACAATGAGCAGTTCTTC. Residues: CASSPRAGNNEQFF. Drawing the rest from reference TRBV5-1 and TRBJ2-1, the complete variable domain is KAGVTQTPRYLIKTRGQQVTLSCSPISGHRSVSWYQQTPGQGLQFLFEYFSETQRNKGNFPGRFSGRQFSNSRSEMNVSTLELGDSALYLCASSPRAGNNEQFFGPGTRLTVL.

This chain connects TRBV12-3 or TRBV12-4 to TRBJ2-3, with D possibly matching TRBD1 (5 bases). V dropped 2 bases and J dropped 6 bases, with 9 bases sitting between them. The CDR3 has 13 residues. DNA for the CDR3: TGTGCCAGCAGTTTACAGGGCGAGGATACGCAGTATTTT. Its protein product is CASSLQGEDTQYF.

CDR3 DNA sequence: TGTGCCAGCAGTTTCGCGGACACAAAGGGGGAGACCCAGTACTTC. Translated, it gives CASSFADTKGETQYF. This chain joins TRBV27 and TRBJ2-5; D may be TRBD1 (5 bases). CDR3 length: 15 residues. Trimming removed 3 bases at V and 5 bases at J, with 16 bases between. Germline V gene sequence: CDR1 MNHEY, CDR2 SMNVEV (reference sequence).

The genes are TRBV5-1 and TRBJ2-3; tentative D call: TRBD2 (5 bases). The CDR3 loop spans 13 amino acids. The V and J ends lost 1 base and 4 bases respectively, with 7 bases between them. The V gene's germline CDR1 is SGHRS and CDR2 YFSETQ. The CDR3 coding sequence is TGCGCCAGCAGCTTGTCGAGGGCAGATACGCAGTATTTT. This translates into CASSLSRADTQYF.

The chain employs TRBV3-1 (or the pseudogene TRBV3-2) and TRBJ1-1; no definite D call. Germline CDR1 is LGHDT and CDR2 is YNNKEL (reference sequence). CDR3 length: 15 amino acids. V was clipped by 1 base and J by 1 base, with 10 bases between them. The CDR3 loop reads CASSQGRLKNTEAFF. Written as DNA, the CDR3 is TGTGCCAGCAGCCAAGGCCGACTGAAGAACACTGAAGCTTTCTTT.

V is TRBV9 and J is TRBJ2-2; D gene unclear. Trimming cost V 0 bases and J 4 bases, with 10 bases left between them. The CDR3 extends over 15 amino acids. Germline assignment: CDR1 SGDLS and CDR2 YYNGEE. In nucleotides, the CDR3 is TGTGCCAGCAGCGTAGATCACTTTGGCACCGGGGAGCTGTTTTTT. Translation: CASSVDHFGTGELFF.

The J gene is TRBJ1-5, the V gene TRBV7-9, with 10 positions matching TRBD1. V gave up 5 bases and J gave up 1 base; unmatched junction bases: 11. CDR3 length: 18 residues. Germline V gene lookup returns CDR1 SEHNR and CDR2 FQNEAQ (reference sequence). The chain's CDR3 is CASSRYVGQGRSNQPQHF. CDR3 nucleotides: TGTGCCAGCAGCCGTTATGTGGGACAGGGGAGAAGCAATCAGCCCCAGCATTTT.

The chain employs TRBV11-1 and TRBJ2-7; a weak D match, TRBD2 (6 bases). V was clipped by 7 bases and J by 4 bases, with 20 bases between them. This CDR3 has 15 amino acids. The germline V gene encodes CDR1 SGHAT and CDR2 FQDESV (reference sequence). CDR3 sequence reads: CASTLSGGRGYEQYF. CDR3 bases: TGTGCCAGCACCCTCTCCGGGGGTCGCGGGTACGAGCAGTACTTC.

This chain links TRBV28 with TRBJ2-1; D gene unclear. The V and J ends lost 8 bases and 4 bases respectively, with 12 bases between them. The CDR3 has 13 residues. Per the germline V gene, CDR1 is MDHEN and CDR2 is SYDVKM. CDR3 protein: CASQSEEYNEQFF. CDR3 sequence (DNA): TGTGCCAGCCAGAGCGAGGAGTACAATGAGCAGTTCTTC.

The chain employs TRBV7-2 and TRBJ2-5; 8 nucleotides match TRBD2. This CDR3 contains 16 residues. Germline V gives CDR1 SGHTA, CDR2 FQGNSA. V lost 0 bases and J lost 1; bases outside the gene matches: 4. The CDR3 sequence is CASSLAPGGAQETQYF. In DNA form, the CDR3 reads TGTGCCAGCAGCTTAGCCCCCGGGGGGGCCCAAGAGACCCAGTACTTC.

The CDR3 reads CASTDSQLAKNIQYF. CDR3 sequence (DNA): TGTGCCAGTACGGACTCGCAACTAGCCAAAAACATTCAGTACTTC. V is TRBV19 and J is TRBJ2-4; perhaps TRBD2 as D (5 bases). The CDR3 spans 15 residues. Germline CDR1 reads LNHDA; CDR2 reads SQIVND (reference sequence). V gave up 7 bases and J gave up 0 bases, with 13 bases separating them.

The chain carries TRBV10-3 and TRBJ2-2, with no clear D. The CDR3 has 15 residues. Trimming took 4 bases from V and 5 from J, leaving 14 bases between them. Germline V gene lookup returns CDR1 ENHRY and CDR2 SYGVKD. This CDR3 is CAISGMGQETGELFF. The CDR3 region has the DNA TGTGCCATCAGTGGGATGGGCCAGGAAACCGGGGAGCTGTTTTTT.

V and J are TRBV5-1 and TRBJ2-5, with D possibly TRBD2 on 6 matching bases. Germline CDR1 is SGHRS and CDR2 is YFSETQ. The CDR3 is 14 residues long. Trimming took 2 bases from V and 7 from J, leaving 15 bases between them. The DNA of the CDR3 is TGCGCCAGCAGCTTATCAGGGTCCGGGGGGACCCAGTACTTC. This gives the protein CASSLSGSGGTQYF.

V is TRBV5-1 and J is TRBJ1-1, with D tentatively TRBD1 (6 bases). Germline V gives CDR1 SGHRS, CDR2 YFSETQ. V shed 2 bases and J shed 6 bases, with 17 bases lying between them. This CDR3 has 15 amino acids. CDR3 residues: CASSLVTGYRAEAFF. DNA for the CDR3: TGCGCCAGCAGCTTAGTAACAGGGTACCGGGCTGAAGCTTTCTTT.

J is TRBJ2-1 and V is TRBV3-1 (or the pseudogene TRBV3-2), with TRBD2 matching 8 bases. CDR1 is LGHDT, CDR2 YNNKEL, per germline (reference sequence). The CDR3 sequence is 16 residues long. Trimming removed 0 bases from V and 9 bases from J; junction bases left unmatched: 10. The chain's CDR3 is CASSQDTGGPSGEQFF. For the CDR3, the DNA is TGTGCCAGCAGCCAAGATACGGGAGGGCCCTCGGGTGAGCAGTTCTTC.

This clone was observed a few times. The chain joins TRBV19 to TRBJ1-4, with D maybe TRBD1 (5 bases). V lost 4 bases, J lost 8 bases, and 14 bases lay in between. Germline CDR1 and CDR2: LNHDA and SQIVND (reference sequence). The CDR3 covers 14 residues. The CDR3 DNA reads as TGTGCCAGTAGTACCGGGCCCTCAGGGGAAAAACTGTTTTTT. Its protein product is CASSTGPSGEKLFF.